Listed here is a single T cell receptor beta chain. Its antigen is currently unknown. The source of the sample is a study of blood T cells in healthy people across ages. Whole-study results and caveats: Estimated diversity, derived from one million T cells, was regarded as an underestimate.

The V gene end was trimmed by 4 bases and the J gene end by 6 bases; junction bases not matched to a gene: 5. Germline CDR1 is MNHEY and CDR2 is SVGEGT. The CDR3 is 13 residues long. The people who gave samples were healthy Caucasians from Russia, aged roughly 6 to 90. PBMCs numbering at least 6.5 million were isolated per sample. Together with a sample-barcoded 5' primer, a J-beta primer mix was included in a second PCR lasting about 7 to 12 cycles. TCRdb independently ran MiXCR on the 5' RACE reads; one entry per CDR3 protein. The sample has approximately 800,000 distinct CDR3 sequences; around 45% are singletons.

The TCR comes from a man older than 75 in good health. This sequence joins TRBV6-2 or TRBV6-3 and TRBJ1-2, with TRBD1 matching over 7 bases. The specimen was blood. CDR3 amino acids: CASSFGDSDGYTF. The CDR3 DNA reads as TGTGCCAGCAGTTTTGGGGACAGTGATGGCTACACCTTC.